These T cell receptor beta chains were read from a single sample in a study of shared clonotypes between healthy human individuals. Profiled with immunoSEQ multiplex PCR; TCRdb holds only in-frame clones, not every one. The sample includes 2 million to 2.5 million clones, approximately 96% of them seen just once. Specimen: naive CD4+ T cells sorted from blood. Source of these receptors: a man between 18 and 35 years old in good health. Each CDR3 is given with its conserved first and last residue. D genes are given only for firm matches. A row's size may be missing; if present it is once, few, many or a size class.

size	J	V	D	DNA	CDR3
NA	TRBJ1-1	TRBV5-1	TRBD1	TGCGCCAGCAGCATTGGACAGGGGGTAGGGAACACTGAAGCTTTCTTT	CASSIGQGVGNTEAFF
NA	TRBJ2-4	TRBV28	TRBD1	TGTGCCAGCAGTCCCCCGACAGGGACCAAAAACATTCAGTACTTC	CASSPPTGTKNIQYF
NA	TRBJ1-1	TRBV20-1	NA	TGCAGTGCTCGAGATATCCCTGGGGCTTTCTTT	CSARDIPGAFF
NA	TRBJ1-1	TRBV5-4	NA	TGTGCCAGCAGCCCAACGGGAACTGAAGCTTTCTTT	CASSPTGTEAFF
NA	TRBJ2-7	TRBV4-2	NA	TGTGCCAGCAGCCAAGATGACCCGGAGGGGCAGTACTTC	CASSQDDPEGQYF
NA	TRBJ2-7	TRBV2	NA	TGTGCCAGCAGTGAAGCTGATGGCCCTTCACAGTACTTC	CASSEADGPSQYF
NA	TRBJ2-3	TRBV5-1	NA	TGCGCCAGCAGACTGACTGGGGACACAGATACGCAATATTTT	CASRLTGDTDTQYF
once	TRBJ2-5	TRBV11-2	TRBD1	TGTGCCAGCAGCTTAGTTAGGGGGCTGCAAGAGACCCAGTACTTC	CASSLVRGLQETQYF
NA	TRBJ2-3	TRBV5-4	NA	TGTGCCAGCAGTTCCCAGGGCACAGATACGCAGTATTTT	CASSSQGTDTQYF
NA	TRBJ1-2	TRBV10-1	NA	TGCGCCAGCAGTGATGTGGTTAAGGGTAACTATGGCTACACCTTC	CASSDVVKGNYGYTF
NA	TRBJ1-4	TRBV7-9	NA	TGTGCCAGCAGCCCAACCGGGGAGACCAGGGCAAAACTGTTTTTT	CASSPTGETRAKLFF
NA	TRBJ2-7	TRBV4-3	NA	TGCGCCAGCAGCCAAGATGTAGGAACCGGGGGTGAGCAGTACTTC	CASSQDVGTGGEQYF
NA	TRBJ2-1	TRBV11-2	TRBD2	TGTGCCAGCAGGTCTTATACTAGCGGGACAAACAATGAGCAGTTCTTC	CASRSYTSGTNNEQFF
once	TRBJ2-3	TRBV5-1	TRBD2	TGCGCCAGCAGCTTGGAGGTAGCGGGAACCACAGATACGCAGTATTTT	CASSLEVAGTTDTQYF
NA	TRBJ1-3	TRBV9	NA	TGTGCCAGCAGCGTACGGTCGACAGGCTACTCTGGAAACACCATATATTTT	CASSVRSTGYSGNTIYF
NA	TRBJ1-5	TRBV18	NA	TGTGCCAGCTCACAGGGGGACAATCAGCCCCAGCATTTT	CASSQGDNQPQHF
once	TRBJ2-1	TRBV29-1	TRBD2	TGCAGCGTTGTCCCGCGCGTAAGGACTAGCGGGAGTGCGATTGAGCAGTTCTTC	CSVVPRVRTSGSAIEQFF
NA	TRBJ2-1	TRBV19	NA	TGTGCCAGTAGTACACGCAATGAGCAGTTCTTC	CASSTRNEQFF
once	TRBJ1-4	TRBV10-3	NA	TGTGCCATCAGTGAGGTCAGCTTTAATGAAAAACTGTTTTTT	CAISEVSFNEKLFF
NA	TRBJ2-3	TRBV20-1	NA	TGCAGTGCTAAGAGAACAGATACGCAGTATTTT	CSAKRTDTQYF
NA	TRBJ2-2	TRBV4-2	TRBD2	TGTGCCAGCAGCCGAAGACTAGCGGCAAACACCGGGGAGCTGTTTTTT	CASSRRLAANTGELFF
NA	TRBJ2-7	TRBV11-2	NA	TGTGCCAGCAGCCAATCGGTGGACCGGGGGCTATACGAGCAGTACTTC	CASSQSVDRGLYEQYF
NA	TRBJ1-6	TRBV30	NA	TGTGCCTGGAATAGGGGCGAGGGTTCACCCCTCCACTTT	CAWNRGEGSPLHF
NA	TRBJ1-2	TRBV2	NA	TGTGCCAGCTCCGGAATGGGATATGGCTACACCTTC	CASSGMGYGYTF
NA	TRBJ2-5	TRBV10-3	TRBD2	TGTGCCATCAGTCCGAGGGGTGTAGCGGGGGGGCCAGGAGAGACCCAGTACTTC	CAISPRGVAGGPGETQYF
NA	TRBJ2-7	TRBV5-6	TRBD2	TGTGCCAGCAGCTTGACTAGCGGGAGTACCTACGAGCAGTACTTC	CASSLTSGSTYEQYF
NA	TRBJ2-3	TRBV29-1	TRBD2	TGCAGTGGCGAGCGGGGGGACACACCAGATACGCAGTATTTT	CSGERGDTPDTQYF
NA	TRBJ1-4	TRBV6-1	NA	TGTGCCAGCAGTGAAGCGCAATTGGGGAGGCAAAAACTGTTTTTT	CASSEAQLGRQKLFF
NA	TRBJ2-2	TRBV30	TRBD2	TGTGCCTGGATAGCGGGAGGGCCGGTCGGGGAGCTGTTTTTT	CAWIAGGPVGELFF
once	TRBJ2-7	TRBV7-2	NA	TGTGCCAGCAGCTTAGTATTCCCTTCTGAGAAGCAGTACTTC	CASSLVFPSEKQYF
once	TRBJ1-2	TRBV5-4	NA	TGTGCCAGCAGCTTGGACCCGTCCTCGGGCGGCTACACCTTC	CASSLDPSSGGYTF
NA	TRBJ2-1	TRBV10-2	TRBD2	TGCGCCAGCAGTGAGTCGACGGGGGGGCGAAATGAGCAGTTCTTC	CASSESTGGRNEQFF
NA	TRBJ2-7	TRBV20-1	NA	TGCAGTGCTAGCGACCCAGGGGAGCAGTACTTC	CSASDPGEQYF
once	TRBJ2-2	TRBV6-5	NA	TGTGCGACCGGACAGACGAACACCGGGGAGCTGTTTTTT	CATGQTNTGELFF
NA	TRBJ1-1	TRBV10-1	NA	TGCGCCAGCAGTGAAGGCACTGGGAACACTGAAGCTTTCTTT	CASSEGTGNTEAFF
few	TRBJ2-5	TRBV7-9	NA	TGTGCCAGCAGCTTCGGCAGCCAAGAGACCCAGTACTTC	CASSFGSQETQYF
NA	TRBJ2-5	TRBV5-4	NA	TGTGCCAGCAGCGAAAGGGTGGAGGGGACCCAGTACTTC	CASSERVEGTQYF
NA	TRBJ1-1	TRBV14	NA	TGTGCCAGCAGCCAAGGGGGGAAGGGGACGAACACTGAAGCTTTCTTT	CASSQGGKGTNTEAFF
once	TRBJ2-7	TRBV9	NA	TGTGCCAGCAGCGTAGGTTCTGCCTACGAGCAGTACTTC	CASSVGSAYEQYF
once	TRBJ2-7	TRBV6-1	TRBD2	TGTGCCAGCAGTAGGCAGCGGGGGACCCCCTACGAGCAGTACTTC	CASSRQRGTPYEQYF
NA	TRBJ2-3	TRBV5-1	NA	TGCGCCAGCAGCTTGACGGGTTCTGGCACAGATACGCAGTATTTT	CASSLTGSGTDTQYF
NA	TRBJ2-5	TRBV6-5	NA	TGTGCCAGCAGTGGGACTGCGAGGACCCAGTACTTC	CASSGTARTQYF
NA	TRBJ1-2	TRBV5-1	TRBD1	TGCGCCAGCAGCGAGGGACAGGCTAACTATGGCTACACCTTC	CASSEGQANYGYTF
NA	TRBJ2-1	TRBV7-3	TRBD2	TGTGCCAGCAGATCCAGCGGGGGCCGAAACAATGAGCAGTTCTTC	CASRSSGGRNNEQFF
NA	TRBJ2-5	TRBV6-1	TRBD1	TGTGCCAGCAGTACTATACAGGGGATGAGAGAGACCCAGTACTTC	CASSTIQGMRETQYF
NA	TRBJ2-2	TRBV10-3	NA	TGTGCCATCAGGGGGGTCACCGGGGAGCTGTTTTTT	CAIRGVTGELFF
NA	TRBJ2-2	TRBV28	NA	TGTGCCAGCAGGCGGAACACCGGGGAGCTGTTTTTT	CASRRNTGELFF
NA	TRBJ2-3	TRBV15	NA	TGTGCCACCAGCAGAGATACAAGCGCAGATACGCAGTATTTT	CATSRDTSADTQYF
NA	TRBJ2-5	TRBV5-1	NA	TGCGCCAGCGCCTCAGGGGGGCCCGAGACCCAGTACTTC	CASASGGPETQYF
NA	TRBJ2-1	TRBV2	TRBD2	TGTGCCAGCAGTGAAGGCGGGCTAGCGGGGAATGAGCAGTTCTTC	CASSEGGLAGNEQFF
NA	TRBJ1-5	TRBV18	NA	TGTGCCAGCTCAGGAGACAGTGATCAGCCCCAGCATTTT	CASSGDSDQPQHF
once	TRBJ1-2	TRBV19	TRBD1	TGTGCCAGTAGTACCGGACAGGGGAGGGGTTCTCCTGGCTACACCTTC	CASSTGQGRGSPGYTF
NA	TRBJ2-3	TRBV18	TRBD2	TGTGCCAGCTCACCAAATAGCGGGACCGCTGATACGCAGTATTTT	CASSPNSGTADTQYF
once	TRBJ2-5	TRBV19	NA	TGTGCCAGTAGTGGACTTGAGGCTCCTAGGGAGACCCAGTACTTC	CASSGLEAPRETQYF
NA	TRBJ2-3	TRBV6-5	NA	TGTGCCAGCAGGGCCACAGGGAGAGATACGCAGTATTTT	CASRATGRDTQYF